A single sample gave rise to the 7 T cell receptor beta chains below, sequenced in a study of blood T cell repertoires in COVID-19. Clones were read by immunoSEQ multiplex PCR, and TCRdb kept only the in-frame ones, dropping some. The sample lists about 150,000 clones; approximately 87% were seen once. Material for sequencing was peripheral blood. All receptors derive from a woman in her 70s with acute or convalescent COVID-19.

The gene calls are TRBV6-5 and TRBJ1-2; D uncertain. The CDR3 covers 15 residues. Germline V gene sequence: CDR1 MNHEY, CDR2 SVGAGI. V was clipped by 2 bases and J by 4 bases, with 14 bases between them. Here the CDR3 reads CASSYVDPAGYGYTF. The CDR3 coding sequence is TGTGCCAGCAGTTACGTTGACCCGGCGGGCTATGGCTACACCTTC.

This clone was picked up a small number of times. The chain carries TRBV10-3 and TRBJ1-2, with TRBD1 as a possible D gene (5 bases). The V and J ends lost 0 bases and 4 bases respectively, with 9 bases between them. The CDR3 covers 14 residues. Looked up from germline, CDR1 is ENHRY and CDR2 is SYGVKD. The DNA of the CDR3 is TGTGCCATCAGTGAGTCTGTGGGGCCCTATGGCTACACCTTC. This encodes CAISESVGPYGYTF.

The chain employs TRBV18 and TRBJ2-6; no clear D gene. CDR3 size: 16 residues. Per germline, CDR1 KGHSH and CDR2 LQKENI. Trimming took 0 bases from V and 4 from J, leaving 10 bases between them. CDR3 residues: CASSPPQVPGANVLTF. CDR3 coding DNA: TGTGCCAGCTCACCACCGCAGGTTCCCGGGGCCAACGTCCTGACTTTC.

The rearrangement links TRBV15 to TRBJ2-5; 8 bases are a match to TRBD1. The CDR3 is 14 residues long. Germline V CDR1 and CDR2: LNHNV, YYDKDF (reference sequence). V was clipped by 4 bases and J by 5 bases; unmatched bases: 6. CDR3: CATSKDRGSETQYF. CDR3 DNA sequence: TGTGCCACCAGCAAAGACAGGGGAAGCGAGACCCAGTACTTC. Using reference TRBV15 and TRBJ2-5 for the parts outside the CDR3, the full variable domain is DAMVIQNPRYQVTQFGKPVTLSCSQTLNHNVMYWYQQKSSQAPKLLFHYYDKDFNNEADTPDNFQSRRPNTSFCFLDIRSPGLGDTAMYLCATSKDRGSETQYFGPGTRLLVL.

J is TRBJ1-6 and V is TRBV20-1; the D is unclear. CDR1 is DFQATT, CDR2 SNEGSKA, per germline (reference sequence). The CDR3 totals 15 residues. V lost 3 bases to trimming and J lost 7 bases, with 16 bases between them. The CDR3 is CSASLSGLGNSPLHF. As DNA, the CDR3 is TGCAGTGCTAGTCTGTCGGGGTTGGGCAATTCACCCCTCCACTTT.

The CDR3 reads CAFQDGGVNTGELFF. CDR3 bases: TGTGCCTTCCAGGACGGGGGAGTCAACACCGGGGAGCTGTTTTTT. V and J are TRBV19 and TRBJ2-2; possible D gene TRBD2, 6 bases. The CDR3 length is 15 residues. Germline V CDR1 and CDR2: LNHDA, SQIVND (reference sequence). Deletions cut 11 bases from V and 2 bases from J, with 18 bases between.

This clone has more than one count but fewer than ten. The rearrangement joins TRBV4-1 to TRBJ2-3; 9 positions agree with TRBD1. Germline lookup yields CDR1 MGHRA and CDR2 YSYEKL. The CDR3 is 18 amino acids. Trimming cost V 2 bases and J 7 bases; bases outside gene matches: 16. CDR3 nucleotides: TGCGCCAGCAGCCAAAATAACGTACCGGGACAGGGAGGGAATACGCAGTATTTT. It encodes CASSQNNVPGQGGNTQYF.